This T cell receptor (beta chain) was identified during a study of OX40 agonist ivuxolimab in advanced cancers. Germline V gives CDR1 MNHEY, CDR2 SVGAGI. The CDR3 is made up of 14 amino acids. Trimming at V came to 5 bases and at J to 3 bases, leaving 7 bases not matched to a gene. This clone appeared once. Its antigen is still unknown. Exclusion applied to patients with autoimmune disease history or systemic immunosuppression. Clones were sequenced by immunoSEQ multiplex PCR, and TCRdb holds only the in-frame ones, with some missing. Here the sample spans 70,000 to 95,000 clones, approximately 90% being singletons. Findings and caveats of the study: Expanded clones tended on average to be more numerous among CD8+ T cells than CD4+.

This receptor was obtained from an adult with an advanced solid tumor such as melanoma, head and neck, liver or kidney cancer. The rearrangement uses TRBV6-5 and TRBJ2-7, with 7 bases identical to TRBD2. The sample was CD4+ or CD8+ T cells sorted from blood, taken in a trial of the OX40 agonist ivuxolimab. The CDR3 reads CASSGGGTLYEQYF. In nucleotides, the CDR3 is TGTGCCAGCAGTGGGGGGGGAACTCTCTACGAGCAGTACTTC.